A single sample gave rise to the 31 T cell receptor beta chains below, sequenced in a study of shared clonotypes between healthy human individuals. Positive CCR7 selection of CD45RO-negative cells yielded the naive CD8 cells, and terminally differentiated effector memory CD45RA+ cells were excluded. Only in-frame clones appear in the TCRdb table, and some are missing; sequencing was by immunoSEQ multiplex PCR. The data contain just over 2,000,000 clones, roughly 94% of them singletons. The sequenced material came from naive CD8+ T cells sorted from blood. The source is a young man in good health.

This rearrangement joins TRBV28 to TRBJ1-5; 9 bases are a match to TRBD1. The V segment lost 7 bases and the J segment 0 bases; nucleotides outside the gene matches: 7. The CDR3 contains 16 residues. Germline V gene lookup returns CDR1 MDHEN and CDR2 SYDVKM. As DNA, the CDR3 is TGTGCCAGCATTGCCGGGACAGGGTTTAGCAATCAGCCCCAGCATTTT. This codes for CASIAGTGFSNQPQHF.

The rearrangement joins TRBV2 to TRBJ2-7; 9 nucleotides align to TRBD1. This CDR3 is built from 16 residues. V lost 4 bases and J lost 1; bases outside the gene matches: 8. Per germline, CDR1 SNHLY and CDR2 FYNNEI. The CDR3 DNA reads TGTGCCAGCAGTGGGACTCGGACAGGGGTTTCCTACGAGCAGTACTTC. Translated, it gives CASSGTRTGVSYEQYF.

The chain recombines TRBV11-2 with TRBJ2-5; 9 bases line up with TRBD1. CDR3 length equals 15 residues. Germline V CDR1 and CDR2: SGHAT, FQNNGV. With 6 bases clipped from V and 2 bases from J, the junction kept 7 bases outside the gene matches. This CDR3 reads CASSPGQGLQETQYF. The DNA of the CDR3 is TGTGCCAGCAGTCCCGGACAGGGGCTACAAGAGACCCAGTACTTC. The complete variable domain, with remaining parts taken from reference TRBV11-2 and TRBJ2-5, reads EAGVAQSPRYKIIEKRQSVAFWCNPISGHATLYWYQQILGQGPKLLIQFQNNGVVDDSQLPKDRFSAERLKGVDSTLKIQPAKLEDSAVYLCASSPGQGLQETQYFGPGTRLLVL.

V and J are TRBV7-9 and TRBJ2-1; D may match TRBD1 or TRBD2 (5 bases each). Trimming removed 6 bases from V and 6 bases from J, with 9 bases in between. Germline V gene lookup returns CDR1 SEHNR and CDR2 FQNEAQ (reference sequence). The CDR3 length is 12 residues. DNA of the CDR3: TGTGCCAGCAGTTGGGACGTCAATGAGCAGTTCTTC. Amino acid sequence: CASSWDVNEQFF.

The chain joins TRBV7-9 to TRBJ2-7; weak D call: TRBD2 (5 bases). This CDR3 has 12 amino acids. The germline V gene encodes CDR1 SEHNR and CDR2 FQNEAQ (reference sequence). V was pared by 5 bases and J by 7 bases, with 12 bases between. The chain's CDR3 is CASSPGGEEQYF. CDR3 DNA sequence: TGTGCCAGCAGCCCCGGAGGTGAAGAGCAGTACTTC. The full variable domain, in which reference TRBV7-9 and TRBJ2-7 provide the parts outside the CDR3, is DTGVSQNPRHKITKRGQNVTFRCDPISEHNRLYWYRQTLGQGPEFLTYFQNEAQLEKSRLLSDRFSAERPKGSFSTLEIQRTEQGDSAMYLCASSPGGEEQYFGPGTRLTVT.

V is TRBV19 and J is TRBJ2-5, with TRBD1 as a possible D gene (6 bases). Germline V gene data show CDR1 as LNHDA and CDR2 as SQIVND (reference sequence). Trimming shortened V by 5 bases and J by 1 base, and 14 bases separated the two germline ends. The CDR3 runs 15 residues. The CDR3 nucleotides read TGTGCCAGTAGTTCGGACAGTATCCTCCAAGAGACCCAGTACTTC. Protein sequence: CASSSDSILQETQYF.

The chain links TRBV30 to TRBJ1-1; D remains unclear. Trimming removed 4 bases from V and 7 bases from J, with 16 bases in between. CDR3 length: 13 residues. Germline CDR1 reads GTSNPN; CDR2 reads SVGIG (reference sequence). The CDR3 DNA is TGTGCCTGGAATGGAGGAGGGATCGGTGAAGCTTTCTTT. Its protein product is CAWNGGGIGEAFF.

This chain joins TRBV7-9 and TRBJ1-6; D uncertain. This CDR3 region has 12 residues. Germline-derived CDR1 and CDR2 are SEHNR and FQNEAQ (reference sequence). V was shortened by 1 base and J by 11 bases, with 6 bases between the two germline ends. The CDR3 spells CASSLGQTPLHF. CDR3 nucleotides: TGTGCCAGCAGCTTAGGCCAAACACCCCTCCACTTT.

The rearrangement uses TRBV4-3 and TRBJ2-3, with D uncertain. V lost 0 bases to trimming and J lost 2 bases, with 9 bases between them. CDR1 LGHNA and CDR2 YSLEER come from the germline V gene. The length of the CDR3 is 15 residues. CDR3 in amino acids: CASSQEGRYTDTQYF. Written as DNA, the CDR3 is TGCGCCAGCAGCCAAGAAGGTAGATACACAGATACGCAGTATTTT.

As concerns this clone: One end of the junction is discordant with germline, which a read error may explain. The chain is built from TRBV6-5 and TRBJ1-1; no clear D. CDR1 is MNHEY, CDR2 SVGAGI, per germline. This CDR3 is 14 amino acids long. The CDR3 sequence is CASSSVTMKTEAFF. For the CDR3, the DNA is TGTGCCAGCAGTTCGGTGACTATGAAGACTGAAGCTTTCTTT.

V usage is TRBV30 and J usage is TRBJ2-4; no clear D gene. From germline, CDR1 is GTSNPN and CDR2 SVGIG (reference sequence). The CDR3 has 13 residues. V was pared by 1 base and J by 7 bases, with 11 bases between. The CDR3, as DNA: TGTGCCTGGAGTGAAGCCAGCGTTAACATTCAGTACTTC. Its translation: CAWSEASVNIQYF. Filled out from reference TRBV30 and TRBJ2-4, the complete variable domain reads SQTIHQWPATLVQPVGSPLSLECTVEGTSNPNLYWYRQAAGRGLQLLFYSVGIGQISSEVPQNLSASRPQDRQFILSSKKLLLSDSGFYLCAWSEASVNIQYFGAGTRLSVL.

A remark on this clone: The sample has other DNA sequences that encode this CDR3 too. This rearrangement joins TRBV9 to TRBJ2-3; D ambiguous. CDR3 length: 12 residues. V was pared by 3 bases and J by 3 bases, with 5 bases between. Germline lookup yields CDR1 SGDLS and CDR2 YYNGEE. The CDR3 DNA sequence: TGTGCCAGCAGCGGCTTAACAGATACGCAGTATTTT. This sequence encodes CASSGLTDTQYF.

This clone was counted once. Written as DNA, the CDR3 is TGTGCCAGCAGTTCTCTCAGGACAGATACGCAGTATTTT. Translated: CASSSLRTDTQYF. The chain combines TRBV2 with TRBJ2-3; no clear D gene. V was pared by 5 bases and J by 3 bases, with 9 bases between. From germline, CDR1 is SNHLY and CDR2 FYNNEI. CDR3 length equals 13 residues. Variable domain in full (rest from reference TRBV2 and TRBJ2-3): EPEVTQTPSHQVTQMGQEVILRCVPISNHLYFYWYRQILGQKVEFLVSFYNNEISEKSEIFDDQFSVERPDGSNFTLKIRSTKLEDSAMYFCASSSLRTDTQYFGPGTRLTVL.

The CDR3 region has the DNA TGTGCCAGCAGCTTAGCGCTCGCGGGGAGTAATAAAGAGACCCAGTACTTC. Protein product: CASSLALAGSNKETQYF. The chain has TRBV7-2 and TRBJ2-5, with a tentative D call TRBD2 (6 bases). Trimming cost V 0 bases and J 3 bases, with 17 bases left between them. This CDR3 is built from 17 residues. The V gene's germline CDR1 is SGHTA and CDR2 FQGNSA. Combining the CDR3 with reference TRBV7-2 and TRBJ2-5 gives the whole variable domain GAGVSQSPSNKVTEKGKDVELRCDPISGHTALYWYRQSLGQGLEFLIYFQGNSAPDKSGLPSDRFSAERTGGSVSTLTIQRTQQEDSAVYLCASSLALAGSNKETQYFGPGTRLLVL.

Concerning this clone: This sample includes further DNA sequences coding for the same CDR3. The chain carries TRBV2 and TRBJ2-7, with 9 bases aligning to TRBD2. Germline CDR1 SNHLY, CDR2 FYNNEI. CDR3 length: 13 residues. The DNA of the CDR3 is TGTGCTTCCTCACTAGCGGGTTCCTACGAGCAGTACTTC. Translated, it gives CASSLAGSYEQYF.

The chain links TRBV6-5 to TRBJ2-3; D might be TRBD1 or TRBD2, each matching 5 bases. Between the trimmed V and J ends, which lost 5 bases and 2 bases, there was a span of 14 bases. The CDR3 is 15 amino acids. Germline V gene sequence: CDR1 MNHEY, CDR2 SVGAGI. The CDR3 region is CASSLGESNTDTQYF. The CDR3 DNA sequence: TGTGCCAGCAGTCTGGGGGAGTCTAACACAGATACGCAGTATTTT.

The chain is built from TRBV7-2 and TRBJ2-3; 12 positions match TRBD2. The CDR3 runs 18 residues. Germline CDR1 reads SGHTA; CDR2 reads FQGNSA. V lost 5 bases and J lost 8; bases outside the gene matches: 17. The CDR3 region is CASSVRASGRALLGTQYF. The CDR3 nucleotides read TGTGCCAGCAGCGTTCGGGCTAGCGGGAGGGCCCTATTAGGTACGCAGTATTTT.

The V and J genes are TRBV7-9 and TRBJ1-5; the D is unclear. The ends were cut back, 5 bases at V and 10 bases at J, with 18 bases in the middle. Germline V gives CDR1 SEHNR, CDR2 FQNEAQ (reference sequence). CDR3 length equals 14 residues. CDR3: CASSGEDGPLPQHF. The CDR3 DNA reads TGTGCCAGCAGCGGAGAAGACGGACCGCTTCCCCAGCATTTT.

The V gene is TRBV6-5, the J gene TRBJ1-6; 9 nucleotides align to TRBD1. The CDR3 runs to 15 residues. Per germline, CDR1 MNHEY and CDR2 SVGAGI. The ends lost 4 bases at V and 8 bases at J; junction bases unmatched: 6. CDR3 amino acids: CASSSPRTGDSPLHF. CDR3 sequence (DNA): TGTGCCAGCAGTTCCCCTCGGACAGGGGATTCACCCCTCCACTTT.

This chain joins TRBV19 and TRBJ1-5; D unresolved. The length of the CDR3 is 15 residues. CDR1 LNHDA and CDR2 SQIVND come from the germline V gene (reference sequence). V shed 5 bases and J shed 0 bases, with 11 bases lying between them. DNA for the CDR3: TGTGCCAGTAGTTTTTTCCGGGGTAGCAATCAGCCCCAGCATTTT. Its protein product is CASSFFRGSNQPQHF.

The chain has TRBV10-2 and TRBJ1-4; a weak D match, TRBD1 (6 bases). Germline lookup yields CDR1 WSHSY and CDR2 SAAADI. CDR3 length: 16 residues. Trimming shortened V by 6 bases and J by 8 bases, and 22 bases separated the two germline ends. CDR3 residues: CASSHLTEGVDEKLFF. The CDR3 bases are TGCGCCAGCAGCCACTTGACGGAGGGGGTAGACGAAAAACTGTTTTTT.

The rearrangement joins TRBV13 to TRBJ1-5; no reliable D call. The CDR3 has 13 residues. Trimming cost V 0 bases and J 11 bases, with 11 bases left between them. Germline assignment: CDR1 PRHDT and CDR2 FYEKMQ (reference sequence). The CDR3 sequence is CASSLGPQLSQHF. The DNA of the CDR3 is TGTGCCAGCAGCTTAGGACCCCAATTGTCCCAGCATTTT.

About this clone: The same CDR3 can be traced to other DNA sequences in this sample. The rearrangement links TRBV28 to TRBJ1-1; no reliable D call. Germline values: CDR1 MDHEN, CDR2 SYDVKM. Trimming stripped 5 bases from V and 2 bases from J, with 6 bases between. The CDR3 extends over 12 amino acids. The CDR3, as DNA: TGTGCCAGCAGTCCCTCAAACACTGAAGCTTTCTTT. Its translation: CASSPSNTEAFF. Combining the CDR3 with reference TRBV28 and TRBJ1-1 gives the whole variable domain DVKVTQSSRYLVKRTGEKVFLECVQDMDHENMFWYRQDPGLGLRLIYFSYDVKMKEKGDIPEGYSVSREKKERFSLILESASTNQTSMYLCASSPSNTEAFFGQGTRLTVV.

This clone came up once. The chain is built from TRBV28 and TRBJ2-5, with D perhaps matching TRBD1 (5 bases). The CDR3 is 16 amino acids. Germline V gene sequence: CDR1 MDHEN, CDR2 SYDVKM. V lost 4 bases to trimming and J lost 0 bases, with 15 bases between them. The CDR3 DNA reads as TGTGCCAGCAGTTCCAGGGATGGTGGGTACCAAGAGACCCAGTACTTC. Translated: CASSSRDGGYQETQYF.

This clone was observed a single time. This chain connects TRBV30 to TRBJ2-7, with D possibly being TRBD2 (5 bases). CDR3 length equals 14 residues. Between the trimmed V and J ends, which lost 2 bases and 3 bases, there was a span of 14 bases. Germline CDR1 GTSNPN, CDR2 SVGIG (reference sequence). CDR3 DNA: TGTGCCTGGAGTACCCGGGGAGCTAACTACGAGCAGTACTTC. It yields the protein CAWSTRGANYEQYF. The full variable domain, in which reference TRBV30 and TRBJ2-7 provide the parts outside the CDR3, is SQTIHQWPATLVQPVGSPLSLECTVEGTSNPNLYWYRQAAGRGLQLLFYSVGIGQISSEVPQNLSASRPQDRQFILSSKKLLLSDSGFYLCAWSTRGANYEQYFGPGTRLTVT.

This chain uses TRBV11-1 with TRBJ2-7, with 8 nucleotides matching TRBD2. CDR3 length: 15 amino acids. Germline CDR1 SGHAT, CDR2 FQDESV (reference sequence). Losses at the gene ends were 5 bases for V and 0 bases for J; bases not matched to a gene: 6. This CDR3 reads CASSPREGSSYEQYF. The CDR3 bases are TGTGCCAGCAGCCCCCGGGAGGGGAGCTCCTACGAGCAGTACTTC.

J is TRBJ2-7 and V is TRBV6-1, with 12 nucleotides matching TRBD2. V shed 4 bases and J 7 bases; nucleotides not matched to a gene: 8. CDR1 MNHNS and CDR2 SASEGT come from the germline V gene. CDR3 length: 15 amino acids. Here the CDR3 DNA reads TGTGCCAGCAGTGGCCCTAGCGGGGGGGCCGGGGAGCAGTACTTC. This sequence encodes CASSGPSGGAGEQYF.

The chain uses TRBV4-1 and TRBJ2-7; either TRBD1 or TRBD2 may fit D (5 bases each). V was cut by 1 base and J by 1 base, with 20 bases left in between. CDR1 MGHRA and CDR2 YSYEKL come from the germline V gene. The CDR3 contains 18 residues. The CDR3 region has the DNA TGCGCCAGCAGCCAAGGCCAGAGTAGGGGACGGATATCCTACGAGCAGTACTTC. It specifies CASSQGQSRGRISYEQYF.

This clone occurred a few times. The chain uses TRBV9 and TRBJ2-2; maybe TRBD2 (6 bases). This CDR3 has 13 amino acids. V was clipped by 4 bases and J by 5 bases, with 9 bases between them. In germline, CDR1 is SGDLS, CDR2 YYNGEE. CDR3 bases: TGTGCCAGCAGCCAAAGCGGGACCGGGGAGCTGTTTTTT. Amino acids: CASSQSGTGELFF.

Concerning this clone itself: A read error may explain this, as a much larger clone is one base away. The same CDR3 is also encoded by other DNA sequences in this sample. V is TRBV4-3 and J is TRBJ2-2; a weak D match, TRBD2 (5 bases). This CDR3 has 14 amino acids. Trimming removed 0 bases at V and 5 bases at J, with 7 bases between. Germline values: CDR1 LGHNA, CDR2 YSLEER. In DNA form, the CDR3 reads TGCGCCAGCAGCCAAGATCCGGGAACCGGGGAGCTGTTTTTT. This translates into CASSQDPGTGELFF.

The chain couples TRBV9 to TRBJ2-1; D possibly corresponds to TRBD2 (6 bases). CDR1 is SGDLS and CDR2 is YYNGEE in the germline V gene. The CDR3 extends over 17 amino acids. V dropped 0 bases and J dropped 0 bases, with 13 bases sitting between them. CDR3 bases: TGTGCCAGCAGCGTAGAACCTCTAGCGTCCTCCTACAATGAGCAGTTCTTC. Its protein product is CASSVEPLASSYNEQFF.